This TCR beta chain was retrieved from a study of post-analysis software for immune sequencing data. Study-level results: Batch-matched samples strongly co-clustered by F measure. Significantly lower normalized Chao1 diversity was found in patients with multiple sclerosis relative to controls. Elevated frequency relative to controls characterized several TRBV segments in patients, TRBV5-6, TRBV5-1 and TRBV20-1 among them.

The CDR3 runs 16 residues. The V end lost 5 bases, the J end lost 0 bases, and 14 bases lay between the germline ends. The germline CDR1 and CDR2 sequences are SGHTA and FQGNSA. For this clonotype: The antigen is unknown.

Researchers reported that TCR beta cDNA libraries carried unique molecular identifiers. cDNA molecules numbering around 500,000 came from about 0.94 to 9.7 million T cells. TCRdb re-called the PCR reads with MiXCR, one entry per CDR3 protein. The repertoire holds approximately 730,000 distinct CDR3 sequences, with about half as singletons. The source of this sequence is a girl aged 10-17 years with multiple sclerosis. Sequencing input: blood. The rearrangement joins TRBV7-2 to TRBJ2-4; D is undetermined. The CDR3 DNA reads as TGTGCCAGCAGCCCACCGACGGTACTAGCCAAAAACATTCAGTACTTC. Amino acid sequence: CASSPPTVLAKNIQYF.